This T cell receptor beta chain was identified during a study of Ad26.COV2.S vaccination and SARS-CoV-2 variants (TCRdb year 2021). About the study as a whole: Vaccine-arm donors came from COV1001, a multicentre, randomized, double-blind, placebo-controlled phase I-IIa trial of Ad26.COV2.S in healthy adults. Dosing of Ad26.COV2.S was intramuscular, at either 5x10^10 or 1x10^11 viral particles, delivered as one shot or as two shots spaced 56 days apart. TCRbeta repertoire sequencing was used to assess the specificity and breadth of SARS-CoV-2-reactive T cell receptors after Ad26.COV2.S vaccination. A total of some 30 samples were included in the TCR-sequenced set, comprising about 20 Ad26.COV2.S vaccine recipients, 5 placebo recipients and 8 SARS-CoV-2 convalescent individuals. Participants in the trial were split at random into five groups of five each, receiving low-dose or high-dose Ad26.COV2.S once or twice, or else placebo on both occasions. Investigators did not know the trial group allocation while performing experiments and assessing outcomes. Broader findings and caveats from the paper: Substantial breadth of spike-specific CD8+ and CD4+ T cell responses was reported after vaccination. Ad26.COV2.S recipients had higher spike-specific TCR breadth than placebo recipients (P = 0.0014). The study lacked the statistical power to compare responses across vaccine doses or regimens. Non-spike TCR breadth was comparable between vaccine and placebo recipients, consistent with the vaccine containing only spike. The authors noted that the TCR breadth and depth analyses may have underestimated total T cell responses.

A note on this clone: Its antigen is not yet known. Per-base qualities were not stored, and no clone one base away is much larger.

From cysteine to phenylalanine, the CDR3 is 14 amino acids long. Just the 42-base CDR3 DNA is kept, in frame starting at base 1. CDR1 and CDR2, per the germline V gene, are SGHRS and YFSETQ. V sheds 0 bases and J sheds 3 bases, leaving 10 bases between their ends. The immunoSEQ Assay was used to sequence TCRbeta CDR3 regions. After extraction, genomic DNA underwent amplification by bias-controlled multiplex PCR, followed by high-throughput sequencing. Under the source paper's analysis protocol: To quantify the absolute abundance of each unique TCRbeta CDR3 region, sequences were collapsed and filtered. Usable DNA was measured by amplifying reference genes present in all nucleated cells, and TCRbeta template counts were normalized to that usable DNA to estimate T cell fraction. Repertoire TCRs were annotated as SARS-CoV-2-specific by exact matching of V gene, CDR3 amino acid sequence and J gene to a known reactive TCR set. The reference SARS-CoV-2 TCR set was derived from MIRA and filtered for enrichment in COVID-19-positive ImmuneCODE repertoires, a step that removed public or cross-reactive TCRs. Drawing on the MIRA antigens, annotated TCRs were analysed further at the level of specific ORF or position within ORF. Depth was the summed frequency of annotated unique rearrangements, while breadth was defined as annotated unique rearrangements over total unique productive rearrangements. Two-sided Wilcoxon rank-sum tests were applied when comparing TCR breadth between groups. Sourced from immuneACCESS, this table was stored by TCRdb with only in-frame sequences that have V and J called. A share of the clones is absent; for the studies checked, an unresolved V gene accounts for under half, and the remainder has no known explanation. From that table come the V and J calls and clone size; the DNA was used to work out D and trimming. Present in this sample are around 450,000 clones, roughly nine tenths of which were seen just once. Together, the top ten hold approximately 1.7% of the sample.

What this sample's treatment or condition label stands for: about 20 received Ad26.COV2.S at low or high dose, single or two shots; 5 received placebo; per-sample allocation not given. For vaccine and placebo recipients, repertoires were sequenced using samples collected on day 63 after the first injection. Cohort 1b enrolled 25 adults aged 18-55 years at a single site in Boston, USA, between 29 July and 7 August 2020. As a vaccine, Ad26.COV2.S was a replication-incompetent adenovirus type 26 vector that expressed a prefusion-stabilized SARS-CoV-2 spike protein derived from the original Wuhan strain.

The sequence joins TRBV5-1 to TRBJ2-7; the D gene cannot be named for sure. This receptor was obtained from a person between 18 and 60 years old who received the Ad26.COV2.S COVID-19 vaccine or a placebo. The sample was peripheral blood, taken in a trial of Ad26.COV2.S vaccine versus placebo. In nucleotides, the sequence is TGCGCCAGCAGCTTGGATAACGGGCTCTACGAGCAGTACTTC. It codes for CASSLDNGLYEQYF.